This T cell receptor beta chain derives from a study of blood T cell repertoires in COVID-19. Study as a whole: Donors in the United States, Italy and Spain gave samples during acute or convalescent COVID-19. From T cells, B-cell-depleted T cells, or PBMCs came the material, which was cDNA or gDNA.

As handled by the study authors: The assay estimated nucleated cells by amplifying reference gene primers. Using immunoSEQ multiplex PCR, the repertoire was profiled, and TCRdb retains in-frame clones only, with some absent. That table furnishes V, J and clone size, whereas the DNA furnished D and trimming. The data contain approximately 300,000 clones, approximately 90% of them singletons. CDR3 length: 15 amino acids. The germline V gene encodes CDR1 MGHDK and CDR2 SYGVNS. Between the trimmed V and J ends, which lost 5 bases and 0 bases, there was a span of 14 bases. Sequenced: peripheral blood. The V gene is TRBV25-1, the J gene TRBJ2-7; weak D call: TRBD1 (6 bases). This clonotype originated in a man in his forties or fifties with acute or convalescent COVID-19. The CDR3 nucleotides are TGTGCCAGCAGTACCGCAGGGGCTAGCTCCTACGAGCAGTACTTC. This translates into CASSTAGASSYEQYF.